This TCR beta chain appears in the sequencing data of a study of radiation and T cells in renal cell carcinoma (dated by TCRdb to 2019 to 2021). In terms of the full investigation: The samples were obtained from a clinical trial, where primary renal cell carcinomas were treated with 15 Gy stereotactic body radiation therapy and then removed by nephrectomy 4 weeks afterward. TCR beta sequencing covered approximately 50 samples in total, comprising some 25 tumors and about 27 peripheral blood samples. Across all 50 or so samples, 4,016,671 unique CDR3 nucleotide sequences, encoding 2 million to 3 million unique CDR3 amino acid sequences, were identified. Paper-wide results and their limitations: Dynamics of the blood repertoire were not tracked past 4 weeks after treatment. An increase in top tumor clonotypes in blood was observed from baseline to 2 weeks post-radiation, followed by contraction by 4 weeks, which was taken to suggest transient expansion of tumor-resident clones. With a single-armed trial design, the study had no way to address how radiation dose or scheduling affects the TCR repertoire. Because pretreatment tumor biopsies were not available, the study could not determine whether clonotypes were already present within the tumor at baseline.

The immunoSEQ kit was used, according to the manufacturer's recommendations, to generate TCR beta libraries from genomic DNA. For library preparation, a first multiplex PCR was performed with proprietary primers, followed by a second PCR in which unique barcodes were added, and bead cleanups were performed after each round. A kit-provided positive control reaction and a negative control reaction were included in every sample batch. The final libraries were assessed on an Agilent 4200 TapeStation D1000 ScreenTape, pooled by volume, and quantified by qPCR. An Illumina NextSeq500 fitted with a MidOutput 150-cycle cartridge performed the sequencing, running 156 Read1 cycles and 15 Index1 cycles with the kit's custom primers. The pooled library was loaded at roughly 0.98 pM with a roughly 20% PhiX control spike-in. The published analysis was carried out like this. Vendor-processed data were analyzed in R, and a clonotype was defined as all T cells sharing the same CDR3 nucleotide sequence. In the clone abundance analyses, frequencies were normalized to the 10,000 most abundant clones in each sample. Public T cell clones, which averaged fewer than five per sample, were excluded before analysis. Tumor-enriched clonotypes and baseline blood-enriched clonotypes were defined as those with an abundance difference of at least 32-fold between compartments. A beta-binomial differential abundance model was used to identify clonotypes that expanded or contracted between blood time points. Tumor-blood repertoire similarity was measured with the Baroni-Urbani and Buser coefficient, and groups were compared using two-tailed Wilcoxon tests in R. TCRdb stores this immuneACCESS table with in-frame sequences only. Part of the clones is absent; in the studies checked, under half of the shortfall reflects unresolved V genes, and no reason is known for the rest. V, J and clone size are taken as reported in that table, and D and trimming were inferred from the DNA itself. The sample records around 160,000 clones, less than 90% of which are singletons. Of the sample, roughly 4% is held by the ten largest clones.

As regards this clone: Its antigen remains undetermined. No quality values exist for individual bases; no much larger clone is one base distant.

Trimming leaves V shorter by 6 bases and J shorter by 9 bases, with the junction holding 10 bases beyond the gene matches. The CDR3 holds 16 amino acids from the cysteine to the phenylalanine. Only CDR3 DNA is held: 48 bases, read in frame from base 1. The germline V gene (reference sequence) provides CDR1 PRHDT and CDR2 FYEKMQ. The time point label, read with the paper, signifies: baseline pretreatment blood. The treatment or condition label, read with the paper, signifies: 15 Gy SBRT to primary tumor, nephrectomy 4 weeks later. Serial peripheral blood from radiation-treated patients was sampled at baseline, 2 weeks and 4 weeks after SBRT to track tumor-enriched clonotypes. All patients had renal cell carcinoma with clear cell pathology. Genomic DNA for TCR sequencing was prepared using the QIAamp DNA Blood Mini Kit (Qiagen). Only samples passing all quality control checks were included in the analyses.

The sequence was collected from a woman in her sixties or seventies with renal cell carcinoma. This chain joins TRBV13 to TRBJ2-1, with 14 bases matching TRBD2. Sequencing was performed on blood, taken from a patient whose treatment included radiotherapy and nephrectomy. The CDR3 protein: CASRSGGLAGEGEQFF. At the DNA level, the sequence is TGTGCCAGCAGGTCCGGGGGACTAGCGGGGGAGGGTGAGCAGTTCTTC.